This entry lists 17 T cell receptor beta chains sequenced from one sample in a study of preoperative IRX-2 immunotherapy in early breast cancer. This table comes from immunoSEQ multiplex PCR, and its TCRdb copy is limited to in-frame clones, with some not included. The data contain approximately 96,000 clones, about nine tenths of them seen just once; the ten biggest clones take up roughly 2%. Treatment defined: preoperative locoregional IRX-2 cytokine immunotherapy. This specimen consisted of tumor tissue, obtained after IRX-2 immunotherapy. The receptors originated from a human donor with breast cancer.

The V gene is TRBV5-1, the J gene TRBJ2-3; no firm D call. This CDR3 has 15 residues. The V end was cut by 3 bases, the J end by 2 bases, with 13 bases between. CDR1 and CDR2 from the germline V gene are SGHRS and YFSETQ. The CDR3 reads CASSSPAPDTDTQYF. For the CDR3, the DNA is TGCGCCAGCAGCTCCCCAGCCCCCGACACAGATACGCAGTATTTT. The whole variable domain, remainder taken from reference TRBV5-1 and TRBJ2-3, is KAGVTQTPRYLIKTRGQQVTLSCSPISGHRSVSWYQQTPGQGLQFLFEYFSETQRNKGNFPGRFSGRQFSNSRSEMNVSTLELGDSALYLCASSSPAPDTDTQYFGPGTRLTVL.

This clone was picked up a small number of times. J is TRBJ1-1 and V is TRBV11-3; D possibly corresponds to TRBD1 (5 bases). Germline CDR1 reads SGHNT; CDR2 reads YENEEA. V lost 5 bases and J 4 bases, leaving 17 bases between the germline ends. The CDR3 is made up of 15 amino acids. CDR3 nucleotides: TGTGCCAGCAGCACCCAGACCAGGGCTGGCACTGAAGCTTTCTTT. This gives the protein CASSTQTRAGTEAFF.

The V and J genes are TRBV6-8 and TRBJ1-1, with D tentatively TRBD1 (5 bases). The V gene lost 10 bases and the J gene lost 5 bases, with 17 bases spanning the gap. The CDR3 loop spans 13 amino acids. Germline values: CDR1 MNHGY, CDR2 SAAAGT. CDR3 sequence (DNA): TGTGCCATCAGCCCCGGGACCGAGACTGAAGCTTTCTTT. Amino acids: CAISPGTETEAFF.

The CDR3 DNA reads TGTGCCAGCAGCCCTGGCGGGGTCCTTAATGAAAAACTGTTTTTT. This sequence encodes CASSPGGVLNEKLFF. The V gene is TRBV7-8, the J gene TRBJ1-4, with no clear D. Germline V lookup: CDR1 SGHVS, CDR2 FQNEAQ. Trimming removed 5 bases from V and 4 bases from J, with 14 bases in between. The CDR3 spans 15 residues.

The J gene is TRBJ1-4, the V gene TRBV15; D gene uncertain. V lost 0 bases, J lost 4 bases, and 12 bases lay in between. The CDR3 consists of 16 residues. The V gene's germline CDR1 is LNHNV and CDR2 YYDKDF (reference sequence). The CDR3 here is CATSRDLARINEKLFF. CDR3 coding DNA: TGTGCCACCAGCAGAGATTTGGCGCGAATTAATGAAAAACTGTTTTTT.

This clone was seen more than once but under ten times. V gene TRBV19 combines with J gene TRBJ1-2; TRBD1 matches 10 bases. The CDR3 is 15 amino acids. J was trimmed by 5 bases and V by 5 bases; bases with no gene match: 8. Germline CDR1 is LNHDA and CDR2 is SQIVND (reference sequence). The CDR3 reads CASSPGRTGGYGYTF. DNA of the CDR3: TGTGCCAGTAGTCCGGGTCGGACAGGGGGGTATGGCTACACCTTC.

The CDR3: CASSRDSAYEQYF. The CDR3 DNA reads as TGTGCCAGCAGCCGGGACAGTGCCTACGAGCAGTACTTC. The genes are TRBV25-1 and TRBJ2-7; TRBD1 agrees at 7 bases. CDR1 and CDR2 (germline): MGHDK, SYGVNS. The V segment lost 6 bases and the J segment 2 bases; nucleotides outside the gene matches: 4. This CDR3 region has 13 residues.

The chain uses TRBV30 and TRBJ2-7; a weak D match, TRBD1 (5 bases). CDR1 and CDR2 from the germline V gene are GTSNPN and SVGIG (reference sequence). V was shortened by 6 bases and J by 4 bases, with 19 bases between the two germline ends. CDR3 length: 14 residues. Written as DNA, the CDR3 is TGTGCCTGTTCTTCAGGGTATAAGTGGTACGAGCAGTACTTC. It encodes CACSSGYKWYEQYF.

The chain links TRBV6-7 to TRBJ1-2, with no clear D. TRBV6-7 is assigned to the ORF class and has an uncertain function. Trimming pared 3 bases from V and 4 bases from J, leaving 12 bases between. CDR3 length equals 14 residues. The CDR3 sequence is CASSYTGSRYGYTF. CDR3 sequence (DNA): TGTGCCAGCAGTTATACTGGGAGTCGCTATGGCTACACCTTC.

Worth noting for this clone: A base was left unread or ambiguous, and X is written for its residue. This chain links TRBV12-5 with TRBJ1-2; D not resolved. Germline CDR1 and CDR2: LGHNT and FRNRAP. The CDR3 contains 11 residues. The CDR3 DNA is TGTGCCAGCACGGAGRACTATGGCTACACCTTC. Translated: CASTEXYGYTF.

This chain joins TRBV19 and TRBJ2-1; 9 nucleotides align to TRBD1. This CDR3 is built from 17 residues. In germline, CDR1 is LNHDA, CDR2 SQIVND (reference sequence). With 4 bases clipped from V and 4 bases from J, the junction kept 11 bases outside the gene matches. CDR3 sequence (DNA): TGTGCCAGTAGTACAGGACAGGGGCGCCAGGGGTACAATGAGCAGTTCTTC. Translating gives CASSTGQGRQGYNEQFF.

The chain joins TRBV11-3 to TRBJ2-7, with D possibly matching TRBD2 (6 bases). CDR1 and CDR2 from the germline V gene are SGHNT and YENEEA. The CDR3 runs to 14 residues. Trimming removed 5 bases from V and 3 bases from J, with 14 bases in between. The CDR3 loop reads CASSIGRGNYEQYF. CDR3 sequence (DNA): TGTGCCAGCAGCATCGGACGGGGGAACTACGAGCAGTACTTC.

V and J are TRBV5-1 and TRBJ2-2; perhaps TRBD2 as D (5 bases). Deletions cut 4 bases from V and 1 base from J, with 14 bases between. This CDR3 is built from 16 residues. Germline V gene data show CDR1 as SGHRS and CDR2 as YFSETQ. CDR3 sequence (DNA): TGCGCCAGCAGCCCCGGACTTCTAAGGAACACCGGGGAGCTGTTTTTT. As protein: CASSPGLLRNTGELFF. Full variable domain (remainder filled in from reference TRBV5-1 and TRBJ2-2): KAGVTQTPRYLIKTRGQQVTLSCSPISGHRSVSWYQQTPGQGLQFLFEYFSETQRNKGNFPGRFSGRQFSNSRSEMNVSTLELGDSALYLCASSPGLLRNTGELFFGEGSRLTVL.

V and J are TRBV19 and TRBJ1-1, with 11 bases that match TRBD1. The CDR3 length is 14 residues. CDR1 and CDR2 (germline): LNHDA, SQIVND (reference sequence). With V trimmed by 4 bases and J by 6 bases, 4 bases remained unmatched. CDR3 in DNA: TGTGCCAGTAGTAAACGGACAGGGGGCGCTGAAGCTTTCTTT. It translates to CASSKRTGGAEAFF.

This rearrangement joins TRBV6-8 to TRBJ1-5; D call uncertain. V was shortened by 7 bases and J by 3 bases, with 10 bases between the two germline ends. This CDR3 is 13 amino acids long. The germline gives CDR1 MNHGY, CDR2 SAAAGT. The CDR3: CASKQADNQPQHF. Here the CDR3 DNA reads TGTGCCAGCAAACAAGCAGACAATCAGCCCCAGCATTTT.

The V call is TRBV28, the J call TRBJ2-1; 8 bases are a match to TRBD2. This CDR3 is 14 amino acids long. CDR1 is MDHEN, CDR2 SYDVKM, per germline. Trimming cost V 2 bases and J 9 bases; bases outside gene matches: 6. Written as DNA, the CDR3 is TGTGCCAGCAGTTTACGTCTAGCGGGTGGTGAGCAGTTCTTC. This encodes CASSLRLAGGEQFF.

The chain is built from TRBV11-1 and TRBJ1-2; a weak D match, TRBD1 (5 bases). The CDR3 is made up of 15 amino acids. CDR1 and CDR2 (germline): SGHAT, FQDESV (reference sequence). V was trimmed by 1 base and J by 0 bases, leaving 9 bases between them. CDR3 sequence: CASSLDPGTNYGYTF. The CDR3, as DNA: TGTGCCAGCAGCTTAGATCCAGGGACTAACTATGGCTACACCTTC.